One sample yielded the 28 T cell receptor beta chains listed below, sequenced in a study of cytomegalovirus exposure and HLA in healthy donors. Sequencing was performed with immunoSEQ multiplex PCR; in TCRdb, only in-frame clones are kept and a portion is missing. This sample has 59,000 or so clones, with nearly 90% found just once. Sequenced input: PBMCs. These receptors were taken from a woman younger than 35 in good health and CMV-seronegative.

This clone was seen a handful of times. The chain couples TRBV2 to TRBJ2-7; 14 nucleotides align to TRBD2. The CDR3 consists of 15 residues. Trimming took 5 bases from V and 7 from J; bases not matched to a gene: 7. Germline CDR1 reads SNHLY; CDR2 reads FYNNEI. CDR3 in DNA: TGTGCCAGCAGTTCGACTAGCGGGGGGGCCGGAGAGCAGTACTTC. Amino acid sequence: CASSSTSGGAGEQYF.

CDR3 region: CATSRAPDRVTFF. The CDR3 nucleotides read TGTGCCACCAGCAGAGCTCCAGACAGGGTTACTTTCTTT. The chain is built from TRBV15 and TRBJ1-1; 7 positions match TRBD1. The germline V gene has CDR1 LNHNV and CDR2 YYDKDF (reference sequence). V lost 1 base and J lost 12; bases outside the gene matches: 8. The CDR3 consists of 13 residues.

This clone was counted a few times. The chain carries TRBV27 and TRBJ1-5, with a tentative D call TRBD1 (6 bases). There are 12 residues in the CDR3. Germline lookup yields CDR1 MNHEY and CDR2 SMNVEV (reference sequence). V lost 8 bases, J lost 4 bases, and 9 bases lay in between. Here the CDR3 DNA reads TGTGCCAGCGGGGGGGCAAATCAGCCCCAGCATTTT. Amino acid sequence: CASGGANQPQHF.

This sequence joins TRBV29-1 and TRBJ1-2, with D unresolved. With 0 bases removed from V and 2 bases from J, the gap between germline ends came to 10 bases. From germline, CDR1 is SQVTM and CDR2 ANQGSEA. CDR3 length: 14 amino acids. This chain's CDR3 is CSVEDLTANYGYTF. CDR3 in DNA: TGCAGCGTTGAAGATCTTACAGCCAACTATGGCTACACCTTC.

The V and J genes are TRBV27 and TRBJ2-7, with TRBD1 identical over 11 bases. The CDR3 is 16 amino acids. Per the germline V gene, CDR1 is MNHEY and CDR2 is SMNVEV (reference sequence). J was trimmed by 2 bases and V by 5 bases; bases with no gene match: 8. The CDR3 reads CASSPLWTGGTYEQYF. The CDR3 nucleotides are TGTGCCAGCAGTCCACTCTGGACAGGGGGCACCTACGAGCAGTACTTC.

The chain carries TRBV30 and TRBJ1-1, with D maybe TRBD1 (6 bases). The V gene's germline CDR1 is GTSNPN and CDR2 SVGIG (reference sequence). V lost 1 base, J lost 1 base, and 7 bases lay in between. This CDR3 has 13 amino acids. DNA of the CDR3: TGTGCCTGGAGTGCGACAGGGAACACTGAAGCTTTCTTT. Amino acids: CAWSATGNTEAFF.

This sequence joins TRBV7-9 and TRBJ2-1; TRBD1 aligns across 7 bases. The CDR3 runs to 14 residues. Germline V gives CDR1 SEHNR, CDR2 FQNEAQ (reference sequence). V dropped 5 bases and J dropped 3; count of bases not matched to a gene: 4. CDR3 nucleotide sequence: TGTGCCAGCAGCAAGGGGACAGTCTACAATGAGCAGTTCTTC. Its translation is CASSKGTVYNEQFF.

The V gene is TRBV18, the J gene TRBJ2-1, with D uncertain. The V gene's germline CDR1 is KGHSH and CDR2 LQKENI. This CDR3 is built from 15 residues. V lost 2 bases, J lost 0 bases, and 8 bases lay in between. CDR3 sequence reads: CASSPTGPSYNEQFF. The CDR3 nucleotides read TGTGCCAGCTCACCAACGGGTCCCTCCTACAATGAGCAGTTCTTC.

This clone was seen once. The chain employs TRBV7-9 and TRBJ1-2, with D perhaps matching TRBD1 (5 bases). The CDR3 is 14 amino acids. Germline CDR1 reads SEHNR; CDR2 reads FQNEAQ (reference sequence). With 10 bases removed from V and 7 bases from J, the gap between germline ends came to 22 bases. Written as DNA, the CDR3 is TGTGCCACGACCGGAACAGGTACACGAGCTGGCTACACCTTC. Translated, it gives CATTGTGTRAGYTF.

V usage is TRBV5-4 and J usage is TRBJ2-5; 9 nucleotides line up with TRBD1. The V gene's germline CDR1 is SGHNT and CDR2 YYREEE (reference sequence). The CDR3 loop spans 14 amino acids. The V segment lost 2 bases and the J segment 5 bases; nucleotides outside the gene matches: 4. The CDR3 sequence is CASSLQGAEETQYF. The DNA of the CDR3 is TGTGCCAGCAGCTTACAGGGGGCCGAGGAGACCCAGTACTTC.

The sample holds one count of this clone. The gene calls are TRBV5-6 and TRBJ2-7; perhaps TRBD2 as D (6 bases). Looked up from germline, CDR1 is SGHDT and CDR2 is YYEEEE. The V gene lost 1 base and the J gene lost 4 bases, with 9 bases spanning the gap. The CDR3 totals 13 residues. The CDR3 protein is CASSLLRGYEQYF. CDR3 nucleotide sequence: TGTGCCAGCAGCTTGCTCCGGGGGTACGAGCAGTACTTC.

The DNA of the CDR3 is TGTGCCAGCAGTTATGGCGGAAAAGCCTACGAGCAGTACTTC. Translation: CASSYGGKAYEQYF. This chain links TRBV6-5 with TRBJ2-7; D remains ambiguous. Germline V gene sequence: CDR1 MNHEY, CDR2 SVGAGI. The CDR3 loop spans 14 amino acids. V was trimmed by 3 bases and J by 2 bases, leaving 11 bases between them.

V and J are TRBV2 and TRBJ2-1; no definite D call. V shed 4 bases and J shed 4 bases, with 2 bases lying between them. The CDR3 extends over 11 amino acids. Germline CDR1 reads SNHLY; CDR2 reads FYNNEI. The CDR3 spells CASSVYNEQFF. CDR3 nucleotides: TGTGCCAGCAGTGTATACAATGAGCAGTTCTTC. Combining the CDR3 with reference TRBV2 and TRBJ2-1 gives the whole variable domain EPEVTQTPSHQVTQMGQEVILRCVPISNHLYFYWYRQILGQKVEFLVSFYNNEISEKSEIFDDQFSVERPDGSNFTLKIRSTKLEDSAMYFCASSVYNEQFFGPGTRLTVL.

The CDR3 here is CASSTSRSGTMEFF. Written as DNA, the CDR3 is TGTGCCAGCAGCACCTCAAGGTCGGGAACGATGGAGTTCTTC. This chain uses TRBV5-6 with TRBJ2-1, with D possibly TRBD2 on 5 matching bases. CDR3 size: 14 residues. The germline V gene has CDR1 SGHDT and CDR2 YYEEEE. Trimming stripped 4 bases from V and 14 bases from J, with 22 bases between.

The chain couples TRBV6-5 to TRBJ2-5; 7 positions agree with TRBD2. CDR1 MNHEY and CDR2 SVGAGI come from the germline V gene. Germline trimming cut 6 bases from V and 7 bases from J; bases unmatched to any gene: 8. The CDR3 is 13 amino acids. CDR3 coding DNA: TGTGCCAGCAGACCGGCGGGAGCGAGGACCCAGTACTTC. It codes for CASRPAGARTQYF.

This chain uses TRBV9 with TRBJ2-3, with 8 bases identical to TRBD2. Germline V lookup: CDR1 SGDLS, CDR2 YYNGEE. Trimming took 4 bases from V and 3 from J; bases not matched to a gene: 16. The CDR3 is 18 residues long. The CDR3 loop is CASSPSALASGPTDTQYF. CDR3 nucleotides: TGTGCCAGCAGCCCCTCGGCTCTGGCTAGCGGGCCTACAGATACGCAGTATTTT.

This clone was found a few times. V and J are TRBV28 and TRBJ2-1; TRBD1 might be the D (6 bases). From germline, CDR1 is MDHEN and CDR2 SYDVKM. The CDR3 runs 14 residues. The V end lost 2 bases, the J end lost 8 bases, and 13 bases lay between the germline ends. The CDR3 region has the DNA TGTGCCAGCAGTTTAGGATTAGGGGGTGATGAGCAGTTCTTC. Amino acids: CASSLGLGGDEQFF.

The chain employs TRBV5-6 and TRBJ2-7, with a tentative D call TRBD2 (5 bases). The CDR3 spans 13 residues. Germline V gene lookup returns CDR1 SGHDT and CDR2 YYEEEE. Trimming left V 0 bases short and J 6 bases short, with 10 bases between. CDR3 coding DNA: TGTGCCAGCAGCTTGGCCGGGGTCGGCGAGCAGTACTTC. Residues: CASSLAGVGEQYF.

CDR3 coding DNA: TGCGCCAGCAGCCAAGAACCCTGGGCAAAAAACACTGAAGCTTTCTTT. Amino acid sequence: CASSQEPWAKNTEAFF. The gene calls are TRBV4-3 and TRBJ1-1; D not resolved. The CDR3 is 16 residues long. Trimming took 0 bases from V and 2 from J, leaving 13 bases between them. Germline V lookup: CDR1 LGHNA, CDR2 YSLEER.

The V and J genes are TRBV4-1 and TRBJ1-2, with 12 bases identical to TRBD1. The CDR3 length is 15 residues. Germline lookup yields CDR1 MGHRA and CDR2 YSYEKL. Unmatched junction bases numbered 5, after V lost 4 bases and J lost 5 bases. The DNA of the CDR3 is TGCGCCAGCAGCCCAACGGGACAGGGGGCTTATGGCTACACCTTC. It translates to CASSPTGQGAYGYTF.

This clone was detected once. CDR3 loop: CASRYNGQDTYGYTF. CDR3 bases: TGTGCCAGCCGCTATAATGGACAGGACACCTATGGCTACACCTTC. This chain joins TRBV6-5 and TRBJ1-2, with 7 bases identical to TRBD1. Per the germline V gene, CDR1 is MNHEY and CDR2 is SVGAGI. J gave up 4 bases and V 8 bases, and 13 bases lay outside the gene matches. CDR3 size: 15 residues.

J is TRBJ2-2 and V is TRBV30; 8 bases agree with TRBD2. The CDR3 totals 19 residues. V was pared by 5 bases and J by 1 base, with 18 bases of the junction left unmatched. The germline gives CDR1 GTSNPN, CDR2 SVGIG (reference sequence). CDR3 sequence: CAWGIPYRSGVLNTGELFF. The CDR3 region has the DNA TGTGCCTGGGGCATCCCATATCGTAGCGGGGTACTGAACACCGGGGAGCTGTTTTTT.

V is TRBV29-1 and J is TRBJ2-3, with TRBD2 matching 13 bases. The CDR3 is made up of 16 amino acids. With V trimmed by 5 bases and J by 2 bases, 7 bases remained unmatched. Germline CDR1 SQVTM, CDR2 ANQGSEA. This CDR3 is CSVPRTSGGTTDTQYF. The CDR3 region has the DNA TGCAGCGTTCCACGGACTAGCGGGGGAACCACAGATACGCAGTATTTT.

The chain recombines TRBV18 with TRBJ2-5, with D hard to call. Trimming cost V 0 bases and J 4 bases, with 12 bases left between them. CDR1 and CDR2 (germline): KGHSH, LQKENI. The CDR3 runs 15 residues. CDR3 DNA sequence: TGTGCCAGCTCACCACCGGCAAGCGCGTTAGAGACCCAGTACTTC. Translated, it gives CASSPPASALETQYF.

V and J are TRBV11-2 and TRBJ1-2; D perhaps matches TRBD1 (6 bases). Germline-derived CDR1 and CDR2 are SGHAT and FQNNGV. Deletions cut 1 base from V and 1 base from J, with 16 bases between. CDR3 length equals 17 residues. In DNA form, the CDR3 reads TGTGCCAGCAGCTTAGTCCACCGGACAGACAATAACTATGGCTACACCTTC. Amino acid sequence: CASSLVHRTDNNYGYTF.

V and J are TRBV28 and TRBJ2-7; D is undetermined. Germline values: CDR1 MDHEN, CDR2 SYDVKM. The ends were cut back, 2 bases at V and 3 bases at J, with 5 bases in the middle. The CDR3 loop spans 12 amino acids. CDR3 sequence reads: CASSLNHYEQYF. CDR3 nucleotide sequence: TGTGCCAGCAGTTTAAATCACTACGAGCAGTACTTC.

V and J are TRBV27 and TRBJ1-2; perhaps TRBD1 as D (6 bases). The CDR3 runs to 17 residues. Germline CDR1 MNHEY, CDR2 SMNVEV (reference sequence). The V and J ends lost 6 bases and 4 bases respectively, with 24 bases between them. In DNA form, the CDR3 reads TGTGCCAGCAGCTTCGAAAGTCCGGGAGGGGGTTTCTATGGCTACACCTTC. Protein sequence: CASSFESPGGGFYGYTF.

This chain joins TRBV28 and TRBJ2-2, with a tentative D call TRBD1 (6 bases). Germline values: CDR1 MDHEN, CDR2 SYDVKM. Trimming took off 7 bases at V and 4 bases at J, with 16 bases between the two ends. The CDR3 loop spans 15 amino acids. CDR3 bases: TGTGCCAGCACCTCCAGGGGCTACCTCACCGGGGAGCTGTTTTTT. Amino acid sequence: CASTSRGYLTGELFF.